The 14 T cell receptor beta chains below were found in one sample sequenced in a study of beta chain features in type 1 diabetes (dated by TCRdb to the late 2010s). Receptors were amplified or captured by the immunoSEQ multiplex PCR assay. All of the isolated RNA was reverse transcribed with the High Capacity cDNA Reverse Transcription Kit, so expressed TCRB transcripts were sequenced. The table comes from immuneACCESS by way of TCRdb, which keeps in-frame sequences with V and J called. Part of the clones is missing from these tables; in studies checked, under half for an unresolved V gene and the rest for unknown reasons. The sample data list under 450,000 clones, and about 15% of these were observed just once. Roughly 0.038% of the sample goes to the ten largest clones. The sample taken for sequencing was naive CD4+ T cells from blood. What this sample's cell subset or site label stands for: true naive CD4+ T cells. The receptors originated from a young man in good health.

V usage is TRBV15 and J usage is TRBJ2-5; weak D call: TRBD1 (5 bases). The V gene's germline CDR1 is LNHNV and CDR2 YYDKDF (reference sequence). V lost 0 bases, J lost 4 bases, and 12 bases lay in between. CDR3 length: 15 amino acids. The CDR3 DNA reads TGTGCCACCAGCAGAGAGGACGACAGCCGAGAGACCCAGTACTTC. Encoded protein: CATSREDDSRETQYF.

This clone turned up a few times. This rearrangement joins TRBV10-3 to TRBJ2-4, with no clear D. Germline V gene lookup returns CDR1 ENHRY and CDR2 SYGVKD. V was trimmed by 10 bases and J by 3 bases, leaving 16 bases between them. The length of the CDR3 is 14 residues. DNA for the CDR3: TGTGCCAGAGGAGCAGGAGCAGGCAAAAACATTCAGTACTTC. Protein: CARGAGAGKNIQYF.

The chain uses TRBV7-9 and TRBJ1-4; D is unclear. The germline gives CDR1 SEHNR, CDR2 FQNEAQ (reference sequence). The CDR3 sequence is 14 residues long. Between the trimmed V and J ends, which lost 0 bases and 3 bases, there was a span of 5 bases. CDR3 residues: CASSLAGANEKLFF. The CDR3 nucleotides are TGTGCCAGCAGCTTAGCGGGTGCTAATGAAAAACTGTTTTTT. Filled out from reference TRBV7-9 and TRBJ1-4, the complete variable domain reads DTGVSQNPRHKITKRGQNVTFRCDPISEHNRLYWYRQTLGQGPEFLTYFQNEAQLEKSRLLSDRFSAERPKGSFSTLEIQRTEQGDSAMYLCASSLAGANEKLFFGSGTQLSVL.

This clone was seen a handful of times. The chain uses TRBV29-1 and TRBJ1-1; 8 nucleotides match TRBD1. This CDR3 has 15 amino acids. Per the germline V gene, CDR1 is SQVTM and CDR2 is ANQGSEA. V shed 4 bases and J 2 bases; nucleotides not matched to a gene: 9. For the CDR3, the DNA is TGCAGCGTTGGGCAGCAGGACAGGGCAAACACTGAAGCTTTCTTT. The encoded protein is CSVGQQDRANTEAFF.

This chain connects TRBV25-1 to TRBJ2-7; D is perhaps TRBD2 (5 bases). The CDR3 length is 11 residues. Trimming stripped 3 bases from V and 7 bases from J, with 7 bases between. Germline V lookup: CDR1 MGHDK, CDR2 SYGVNS. The chain's CDR3 is CASSETGEQYF. The CDR3, as DNA: TGTGCCAGCAGTGAGACGGGAGAGCAGTACTTC.

The chain combines TRBV9 with TRBJ1-2; perhaps TRBD1 as D (6 bases). The germline V gene encodes CDR1 SGDLS and CDR2 YYNGEE. The CDR3 runs to 14 residues. V lost 0 bases to trimming and J lost 8 bases, with 14 bases between them. The CDR3 loop is CASSVGGGAEGYTF. The CDR3 DNA reads TGTGCCAGCAGCGTAGGTGGGGGCGCTGAGGGCTACACCTTC.

The chain is built from TRBV7-6 and TRBJ2-3; 8 bases map to TRBD2. J gave up 0 bases and V 4 bases, and 6 bases lay outside the gene matches. This CDR3 spans 16 amino acids. Per germline, CDR1 SGHVS and CDR2 FNYEAQ. The CDR3 DNA is TGTGCCAGCAGCTCCCTGGCGGGAGGAAGCACAGATACGCAGTATTTT. It yields the protein CASSSLAGGSTDTQYF.

The chain has TRBV7-2 and TRBJ2-1; maybe TRBD2 (5 bases). The ends were cut back, 5 bases at V and 3 bases at J, with 11 bases in the middle. This CDR3 is built from 14 residues. Per germline, CDR1 SGHTA and CDR2 FQGNSA. As DNA, the CDR3 is TGTGCCAGCAGCCCCCGGGGAAACTACAATGAGCAGTTCTTC. Amino acid sequence: CASSPRGNYNEQFF.

There are a few counts of this clone. V and J are TRBV5-6 and TRBJ2-1; D call uncertain. The CDR3 consists of 11 residues. Looked up from germline, CDR1 is SGHDT and CDR2 is YYEEEE. Trimming removed 1 base from V and 8 bases from J, with 4 bases in between. The CDR3 reads CASSLFDEQFF. In DNA form, the CDR3 reads TGTGCCAGCAGCTTGTTTGATGAGCAGTTCTTC.

This clone has more than one count but fewer than ten. The chain combines TRBV29-1 with TRBJ2-3; tentatively, D is TRBD1 (5 bases). Per the germline V gene, CDR1 is SQVTM and CDR2 is ANQGSEA. The CDR3 contains 12 residues. With 4 bases removed from V and 3 bases from J, the gap between germline ends came to 8 bases. The CDR3 sequence is CSVGQMTDTQYF. The CDR3 DNA follows: TGCAGCGTTGGACAGATGACAGATACGCAGTATTTT.

This clone was detected only a few times. The rearrangement uses TRBV9 and TRBJ2-1; maybe TRBD2 (6 bases). The germline gives CDR1 SGDLS, CDR2 YYNGEE. The CDR3 spans 15 residues. V lost 0 bases and J 2 bases, leaving 9 bases between the germline ends. CDR3 sequence (DNA): TGTGCCAGCAGCGTAGGCCGGGAGACCTACAATGAGCAGTTCTTC. It yields the protein CASSVGRETYNEQFF.

This clone has only one observation. This chain joins TRBV18 and TRBJ2-5; 10 positions match TRBD2. The J segment lost 1 base and the V segment lost 3 bases, leaving 5 bases of the junction unmatched. Germline V gives CDR1 KGHSH, CDR2 LQKENI. This CDR3 region has 16 residues. Here the CDR3 reads CASSPLAGDGQETQYF. CDR3 nucleotide sequence: TGTGCCAGCTCACCTCTAGCGGGAGACGGCCAAGAGACCCAGTACTTC. The whole variable domain, filled in from reference TRBV18 and TRBJ2-5, reads NAGVMQNPRHLVRRRGQEARLRCSPMKGHSHVYWYRQLPEEGLKFMVYLQKENIIDESGMPKERFSAEFPKEGPSILRIQQVVRGDSAAYFCASSPLAGDGQETQYFGPGTRLLVL.

This clone was seen a few times. The genes are TRBV4-3 and TRBJ2-7, with D possibly matching TRBD2 (7 bases). This CDR3 is 15 amino acids long. Trimming removed 0 bases at V and 3 bases at J, with 12 bases between. Germline V gene lookup returns CDR1 LGHNA and CDR2 YSLEER. CDR3 sequence: CASSQDYGGLYEQYF. The CDR3, as DNA: TGCGCCAGCAGCCAAGATTACGGGGGGCTCTACGAGCAGTACTTC.

This clone showed up just a few times. The chain uses TRBV5-6 and TRBJ2-6, with D tentatively TRBD2 (5 bases). Trimming took off 4 bases at V and 1 base at J, with 9 bases between the two ends. CDR1 and CDR2 (germline): SGHDT, YYEEEE. CDR3 length: 15 residues. CDR3 protein: CASSPPGSGANVLTF. Here the CDR3 DNA reads TGTGCCAGCAGCCCCCCGGGATCTGGGGCCAACGTCCTGACTTTC.